The 2 T cell receptor beta chains reported below all come from one sample, sequenced in a study of technical replicates of blood from a handful of donors. Assay: immunoSEQ multiplex PCR; the TCRdb copy retains only in-frame clones and omits some. The sample has around 83,000 clones, 90% to 95% seen once; the top ten hold around 0.26%. Material: T cells isolated from PBMCs. The origin of the receptors is a human donor in good health.

The genes are TRBV11-2 and TRBJ2-2, with TRBD2 identical over 10 bases. Trimming at V came to 1 base and at J to 0 bases, leaving 8 bases not matched to a gene. The CDR3 is 19 residues long. Per the germline V gene, CDR1 is SGHAT and CDR2 is FQNNGV. DNA for the CDR3: TGTGCCAGCAGCTTAGGGCGTTGGACTAGCGGATCGAACACCGGGGAGCTGTTTTTT. Its translation: CASSLGRWTSGSNTGELFF.

V and J are TRBV2 and TRBJ1-6; TRBD1 might be the D (5 bases). Trimming stripped 6 bases from V and 7 bases from J, with 13 bases between. The CDR3 length is 14 residues. CDR1 is SNHLY and CDR2 is FYNNEI in the germline V gene. CDR3 bases: TGTGCCAGCAGGATTCAGGGTCAGAATTCACCCCTCCACTTT. This encodes CASRIQGQNSPLHF. Together with reference TRBV2 and TRBJ1-6, the CDR3 gives the full variable domain: EPEVTQTPSHQVTQMGQEVILRCVPISNHLYFYWYRQILGQKVEFLVSFYNNEISEKSEIFDDQFSVERPDGSNFTLKIRSTKLEDSAMYFCASRIQGQNSPLHFGNGTRLTVT.